This TCR beta chain stems from a study of blood T cell repertoires in COVID-19. For the study at large: The United States, Italy and Spain supplied acute and convalescent COVID-19 samples. T cells, B-cell-depleted T cells, or PBMCs provided the cDNA or gDNA that served as material.

The CDR3 covers 15 residues. CDR1 and CDR2 from the germline V gene are WSHSY and SAAADI. Germline trimming cut 3 bases from V and 7 bases from J; bases unmatched to any gene: 9. This clone was seen a single time. In the source study's methods: Estimated nucleated cell counts came from reference gene primer amplification. Assay: immunoSEQ multiplex PCR; the TCRdb copy retains only in-frame clones and omits some. V, J and clone size derive from that table, while D and trimming were established from the DNA sequence. This sample has about 80,000 clones, with roughly 82% found just once. This chain uses TRBV10-2 with TRBJ1-3, with 7 bases fitting TRBD1. This TCR derives from a man older than 75 with acute or convalescent COVID-19. Sequenced material: peripheral blood. As DNA, the CDR3 is TGCGCCAGCAGTGATTTAACAGGGGTGAGGAACACCATATATTTT. This codes for CASSDLTGVRNTIYF.